One sample yielded the 8 T cell receptor beta chains listed below, sequenced in a study of blood T cell repertoires in COVID-19. TCRdb's copy holds only in-frame clones and misses some; the assay was immunoSEQ multiplex PCR. The sample lists about 200,000 clones; roughly 82% were seen once. Sequenced input: PBMCs or T cells enriched from blood (not recorded which). The source of these receptors is a man aged 40-49 years with acute COVID-19.

This clone appeared a few times. The chain uses TRBV21-1 and TRBJ2-1; the DNA was not compared with TRBD2, the D call given in the table. TRBV21-1 is a pseudogene locus. The CDR3 sequence is 14 residues long. The CDR3 protein is CASSKGEATGQQFF. CDR3 nucleotide sequence: TGTGCCAGCAGCAAAGGGGAGGCAACCGGACAGCAGTTCTTC.

This clone was seen repeatedly, ten times or more. V usage is TRBV5-5 and J usage is TRBJ1-2; 9 nucleotides agree with TRBD1. Germline trimming cut 1 base from V and 4 bases from J; bases unmatched to any gene: 8. The length of the CDR3 is 16 residues. Germline CDR1 SGHKS, CDR2 YYEKEE (reference sequence). As DNA, the CDR3 is TGTGCCAGCAGCTTGCTCGGGACAGGGCACGGCTATGGCTACACCTTC. Amino acids: CASSLLGTGHGYGYTF.

This clone was picked up a small number of times. The rearrangement links TRBV7-9 to TRBJ2-2; 11 nucleotides agree with TRBD2. The CDR3 totals 16 residues. Germline V gene lookup returns CDR1 SEHNR and CDR2 FQNEAQ (reference sequence). V lost 7 bases to trimming and J lost 3 bases; unmatched junction nucleotides: 7. The CDR3 sequence is CASIERLAGYTGELFF. The CDR3 DNA sequence: TGTGCCAGCATCGAAAGACTAGCGGGGTACACCGGGGAGCTGTTTTTT.

The chain carries TRBV4-1 and TRBJ2-1; a weak D match, TRBD1 (5 bases). CDR1 and CDR2 from the germline V gene are MGHRA and YSYEKL. Trimming pared 0 bases from V and 7 bases from J, leaving 7 bases between. The CDR3 is 13 amino acids. The CDR3 sequence: CASSQDRDNEQFF. The CDR3, as DNA: TGCGCCAGCAGCCAAGACAGGGATAATGAGCAGTTCTTC.

The V and J genes are TRBV6-5 and TRBJ1-4; the D gene is possibly TRBD1 (5 bases). The CDR3 sequence is 15 residues long. Trimming cost V 7 bases and J 0 bases, with 12 bases left between them. CDR1 is MNHEY, CDR2 SVGAGI, per germline. CDR3 sequence: CASTSARATNEKLFF. Written as DNA, the CDR3 is TGTGCCAGCACCTCCGCCAGGGCAACTAATGAAAAACTGTTTTTT.

V gene TRBV9 combines with J gene TRBJ1-1, with D possibly being TRBD1 (6 bases). Germline V gene sequence: CDR1 SGDLS, CDR2 YYNGEE. The CDR3 is 14 residues long. Between the trimmed V and J ends, which lost 0 bases and 5 bases, there was a span of 11 bases. This CDR3 reads CASSVAGAETEAFF. CDR3 DNA: TGTGCCAGCAGCGTAGCAGGGGCGGAGACTGAAGCTTTCTTT.

This chain links TRBV15 with TRBJ2-2; TRBD2 matches 12 bases. The V and J ends lost 5 bases and 11 bases, in that order; junction bases with no gene match: 3. CDR1 and CDR2 (germline): LNHNV, YYDKDF (reference sequence). The CDR3 runs 13 residues. In DNA form, the CDR3 reads TGTGCCACCAGCGGCGGACTAGCGGGAGAGCTGTTTTTT. The encoded protein is CATSGGLAGELFF.

The CDR3 is CASRRGLAGDTGELFF. CDR3 DNA: TGTGCCAGCAGGCGGGGACTAGCGGGAGACACCGGGGAGCTGTTTTTT. The chain joins TRBV5-4 to TRBJ2-2, with 14 bases that match TRBD2. This CDR3 comprises 16 residues. Trimming cost V 5 bases and J 3 bases; bases outside gene matches: 3. Germline V CDR1 and CDR2: SGHNT, YYREEE (reference sequence).